One and the same sample provided the 22 T cell receptor beta chains below, sequenced in a study of beta chain features in type 1 diabetes. The isolated RNA, all of it, was reverse transcribed, so expressed TCRB transcripts were what got sequenced. Libraries were prepared by immunoSEQ multiplex PCR; TCRdb keeps only in-frame clonotypes and omits some of them. Of under 400,000 clones listed, 14% were seen once; the top ten hold over 5.5%. The sequenced material came from central memory CD4+ T cells from blood. These receptors all stem from a man younger than 45 in good health.

This clone was observed a few times. The DNA for the CDR3 is TGCGCCAGCAGGGACACAGATACGCAGTATTTT. Amino acid sequence: CASRDTDTQYF. This chain connects TRBV5-1 to TRBJ2-3; D gene unclear. The ends were cut back, 5 bases at V and 2 bases at J, with 3 bases in the middle. Germline V gene data show CDR1 as SGHRS and CDR2 as YFSETQ. CDR3 length: 11 residues.

This clone was seen only once. The chain couples TRBV7-9 to TRBJ2-5; 10 bases are a match to TRBD2. J gave up 2 bases and V 4 bases, and 7 bases lay outside the gene matches. The CDR3 has 16 residues. Germline CDR1 reads SEHNR; CDR2 reads FQNEAQ (reference sequence). The CDR3 loop reads CASSSSGLASQETQYF. Here the CDR3 DNA reads TGTGCCAGCAGCTCCTCGGGACTAGCGAGTCAAGAGACCCAGTACTTC.

This clone showed up just a few times. Within the sample, other DNA sequences also encode this same CDR3. This rearrangement joins TRBV6-1 to TRBJ2-4, with no clear D. V lost 5 bases and J 8 bases, leaving 7 bases between the germline ends. CDR3 length: 11 amino acids. Germline V gene lookup returns CDR1 MNHNS and CDR2 SASEGT. This chain's CDR3 is CASSYKDIQYF. CDR3 coding DNA: TGTGCCAGCAGTTATAAGGACATTCAGTACTTC.

This clone has just a few counts. This likely traces to a read error, being one base from a far larger clone. Different DNA sequences within this sample yield the same CDR3. This chain joins TRBV7-8 and TRBJ2-1; D uncertain. This CDR3 comprises 13 residues. Germline loops: CDR1 SGHVS, CDR2 FQNEAQ. V was clipped by 5 bases and J by 6 bases, with 11 bases between them. This CDR3 is CASSHGAVNEQFF. The DNA for the CDR3 is TGTGCCAGCAGCCACGGAGCTGTCAATGAGCAGTTCTTC. The variable domain in full, completed from reference TRBV7-8 and TRBJ2-1, reads GAGVSQSPRYKVAKRGQDVALRCDPISGHVSLFWYQQALGQGPEFLTYFQNEAQLDKSGLPSDRFFAERPEGSVSTLKIQRTQQEDSAVYLCASSHGAVNEQFFGPGTRLTVL.

This clone was detected ten times or more. The chain has TRBV5-6 and TRBJ2-5, with 9 bases aligning to TRBD2. Germline V gene data show CDR1 as SGHDT and CDR2 as YYEEEE. The CDR3 has 16 amino acids. Germline trimming cut 0 bases from V and 1 base from J; bases unmatched to any gene: 4. In DNA form, the CDR3 reads TGTGCCAGCAGCTTGGCCCTAGCGGGATTCCAAGAGACCCAGTACTTC. It specifies CASSLALAGFQETQYF.

This clone was picked up a small number of times. The CDR3 loop reads CASSSRAGVEEQFF. Here the CDR3 DNA reads TGTGCCAGCAGCTCACGAGCGGGGGTTGAAGAGCAGTTCTTC. The rearrangement joins TRBV7-2 to TRBJ2-1; 8 bases are a match to TRBD2. J gave up 10 bases and V 4 bases, and 9 bases lay outside the gene matches. The CDR3 is 14 residues long. CDR1 SGHTA and CDR2 FQGNSA come from the germline V gene.

V usage is TRBV7-3 and J usage is TRBJ2-2; D not resolved. The V and J ends lost 5 bases and 0 bases respectively, with 4 bases between them. CDR1 and CDR2 (germline): SGHTA, FQGTGA. This CDR3 is 13 amino acids long. For the CDR3, the DNA is TGTGCCAGCAGCCCTGCGAACACCGGGGAGCTGTTTTTT. Residues: CASSPANTGELFF.

V and J are TRBV6-5 and TRBJ1-5; D gene unclear. Germline V gene sequence: CDR1 MNHEY, CDR2 SVGAGI. The V gene lost 2 bases and the J gene lost 2 bases, with 13 bases spanning the gap. The CDR3 loop spans 16 amino acids. The CDR3: CASSYSPRRGNQPQHF. The DNA of the CDR3 is TGTGCCAGCAGTTACAGTCCCAGACGCGGCAATCAGCCCCAGCATTTT.

The rearrangement links TRBV10-1 to TRBJ2-1; TRBD2 aligns across 8 bases. CDR3 length: 15 amino acids. Per germline, CDR1 WNHNN and CDR2 SYGVQD (reference sequence). Trimming cost V 4 bases and J 4 bases; bases outside gene matches: 6. The CDR3 nucleotides read TGCGCCAGCAGTGGTAGCGGGGTAGCATACAATGAGCAGTTCTTC. Translation: CASSGSGVAYNEQFF.

The gene calls are TRBV9 and TRBJ2-2; 7 bases align to TRBD1. The V gene's germline CDR1 is SGDLS and CDR2 YYNGEE. The CDR3 has 14 amino acids. Losses at the gene ends were 4 bases for V and 7 bases for J; bases not matched to a gene: 7. The chain's CDR3 is CASSLQGGNGELFF. In DNA form, the CDR3 reads TGTGCCAGCAGCTTACAAGGGGGCAACGGGGAGCTGTTTTTT. The variable domain in full, completed from reference TRBV9 and TRBJ2-2, reads DSGVTQTPKHLITATGQRVTLRCSPRSGDLSVYWYQQSLDQGLQFLIQYYNGEERAKGNILERFSAQQFPDLHSELNLSSLELGDSALYFCASSLQGGNGELFFGEGSRLTVL.

This clone was observed a handful of times. The CDR3 DNA sequence: TGTGCTAGTGGTTCGGGACAGGTCATAGGGCCCCAGCATTTT. It translates to CASGSGQVIGPQHF. This chain connects TRBV12-5 to TRBJ1-5; 8 nucleotides line up with TRBD1. This CDR3 has 14 residues. Germline CDR1 and CDR2: LGHNT and FRNRAP. The J segment lost 9 bases and the V segment lost 4 bases, leaving 8 bases of the junction unmatched.

The chain recombines TRBV5-4 with TRBJ2-7; D possibly corresponds to TRBD2 (6 bases). The CDR3 contains 15 residues. Germline CDR1 SGHNT, CDR2 YYREEE (reference sequence). V shed 4 bases and J shed 7 bases, with 21 bases lying between them. The CDR3 bases are TGTGCCAGCAGCGCCTCGGGAGTAGCCGGGCAAGAGCAGTACGTC. Amino acid sequence: CASSASGVAGQEQYV.

Many counts were recorded for this clone. CDR3 sequence: CASSLVKGQPGQFF. CDR3 coding DNA: TGTGCCAGCAGCTTAGTGAAGGGACAACCGGGCCAGTTCTTC. This chain joins TRBV7-2 and TRBJ2-1; D is possibly TRBD1 (6 bases). This CDR3 has 14 residues. V lost 1 base and J lost 13, with 17 bases in between. The germline V gene encodes CDR1 SGHTA and CDR2 FQGNSA.

The chain carries TRBV12-5 and TRBJ1-5, with D perhaps matching TRBD1 (5 bases). The CDR3 has 15 amino acids. The V and J ends lost 8 bases and 3 bases respectively, with 17 bases between them. The germline gives CDR1 LGHNT, CDR2 FRNRAP. The CDR3 bases are TGTGCTAGTTCTAGGGACGGAGGCTTCAATCAGCCCCAGCATTTT. This gives the protein CASSRDGGFNQPQHF.

The chain combines TRBV11-2 with TRBJ2-1; D is unclear. This CDR3 contains 14 residues. Germline assignment: CDR1 SGHAT and CDR2 FQNNGV. With 1 base removed from V and 9 bases from J, the gap between germline ends came to 13 bases. CDR3 nucleotides: TGTGCCAGCAGCTTAGTCTCTACGGCGTCTGAGCAGTTCTTC. It specifies CASSLVSTASEQFF.

This clone appeared a few times. The rearrangement links TRBV25-1 to TRBJ2-7, with 10 nucleotides matching TRBD2. The CDR3 consists of 15 residues. The J segment lost 1 base and the V segment lost 6 bases, leaving 6 bases of the junction unmatched. The germline V gene has CDR1 MGHDK and CDR2 SYGVNS. In DNA, the CDR3 is TGTGCCAGCAGCGAAATTAGCGGGGGGTCCTACGAGCAGTACTTC. Amino acid sequence: CASSEISGGSYEQYF.

The chain carries TRBV7-8 and TRBJ1-2; no reliable D call. This CDR3 comprises 14 residues. Germline V gives CDR1 SGHVS, CDR2 FQNEAQ. Between the trimmed V and J ends, which lost 0 bases and 8 bases, there was a span of 13 bases. In nucleotides, the CDR3 is TGTGCCAGCAGCTTAGCGCGGGGTGATGGGGGCTACACCTTC. Its translation: CASSLARGDGGYTF.

The chain joins TRBV4-1 to TRBJ1-4, with TRBD1 matching 9 bases. J lost 7 bases, V lost 4 bases, and 1 base had no gene match. CDR3 length equals 13 residues. The germline V gene has CDR1 MGHRA and CDR2 YSYEKL. The CDR3 bases are TGCGCCAGCAGCCGGGACAGGGCTGAAAAACTGTTTTTT. Its protein is CASSRDRAEKLFF.

The rearrangement links TRBV6-6 to TRBJ1-5; tentative D call: TRBD1 (6 bases). Trimming shortened V by 8 bases and J by 1 base, and 18 bases separated the two germline ends. Germline assignment: CDR1 MNHNY and CDR2 SVGAGI (reference sequence). This CDR3 has 16 residues. CDR3 loop: CASGPNRAVSNQPQHF. CDR3 bases: TGTGCCAGCGGTCCAAACAGGGCTGTGAGCAATCAGCCCCAGCATTTT.

The chain carries TRBV11-3 and TRBJ2-5; the D gene is possibly TRBD2 (6 bases). Germline-derived CDR1 and CDR2 are SGHNT and YENEEA. V was clipped by 4 bases and J by 5 bases, with 14 bases between them. The CDR3 is 14 residues long. CDR3 loop: CASSSRDFLETQYF. CDR3 sequence (DNA): TGTGCCAGCAGCTCCCGGGACTTCCTGGAGACCCAGTACTTC.

This clone was seen more than once but under ten times. This sequence joins TRBV11-2 and TRBJ2-1; 10 nucleotides align to TRBD2. Germline V gene sequence: CDR1 SGHAT, CDR2 FQNNGV. The J segment lost 9 bases and the V segment lost 1 base, leaving 12 bases of the junction unmatched. CDR3 length: 17 residues. The CDR3 DNA reads TGTGCCAGCAGCTTAGGTCCAGCGGGGGGGCGTTTCGGTGAGCAGTTCTTC. As protein: CASSLGPAGGRFGEQFF.

The rearrangement uses TRBV6-5 and TRBJ1-1; no firm D call. CDR1 is MNHEY and CDR2 is SVGAGI in the germline V gene. The CDR3 has 12 residues. V was pared by 8 bases and J by 8 bases, with 15 bases between. CDR3 loop: CASRREEGEAFF. In DNA form, the CDR3 reads TGTGCCAGCCGCCGGGAGGAGGGCGAAGCTTTCTTT.